This TCR beta chain was identified in a study of shared clonotypes between healthy human individuals. Trimming took off 5 bases at V and 0 bases at J, with 15 bases between the two ends. CDR1 and CDR2 from the germline V gene are MDHEN and SYDVKM. The CDR3 is made up of 16 amino acids. With respect to this clone: The target antigen is unknown.

The table came from immunoSEQ multiplex PCR; TCRdb's copy has only in-frame clones and leaves some out. The sample lists 2 million to 3 million clones; approximately 93% were seen once. Whole-study results and caveats: When naive CD4 clonotypes were compared across a handful of donors, about 4.9% were shared. Clonotype sharing across donors was expected to vary with sequencing depth. Rarefaction showed sorted-subset sequencing was incomplete despite large depth.

Partitioning of CD4+ cells yielded a CD45RA+ naive subset and a CD45RA-negative memory subset. V is TRBV28 and J is TRBJ2-3; maybe TRBD2 (6 bases). The specimen was naive CD4+ T cells from PBMCs. Subset here: CD45RA+ positively selected. This TCR came from a man aged 18 to 30 in good health. Some clones in this sample may be carry-over from other donors' samples. CDR3 loop: CASSPLGGASTDTQYF. The CDR3 DNA is TGTGCCAGCAGTCCCCTGGGCGGGGCTAGCACAGATACGCAGTATTTT.